The 8 T cell receptor beta chains below were found in one sample sequenced in a study of T-cell memory formation after mild COVID-19. TCRdb re-analysed the 5' RACE reads in MiXCR, keeping a single row per CDR3 protein. The sample lists 150,000 to 200,000 distinct CDR3 sequences, roughly 14% occurring once. Sequencing input: PBMCs or a T cell subset sorted from them (not recorded which). The receptor source for this set is an adult woman who had mild COVID-19 (a few samples of this study predate the infection). Cell type and time point are not known.

The genes are TRBV7-9 and TRBJ2-3, with TRBD2 matching 7 bases. V was pared by 3 bases and J by 0 bases, with 3 bases of the junction left unmatched. This CDR3 comprises 15 residues. Germline values: CDR1 SEHNR, CDR2 FQNEAQ (reference sequence). The CDR3 bases are TGTGCCAGCAGCTTGAATAGCGGGAGCACAGATACGCAGTATTTT. Residues: CASSLNSGSTDTQYF.

The chain employs TRBV20-1 and TRBJ2-1, with D hard to call. There are 14 residues in the CDR3. V was shortened by 1 base and J by 8 bases, with 15 bases between the two germline ends. Germline V lookup: CDR1 DFQATT, CDR2 SNEGSKA (reference sequence). The CDR3 region has the DNA TGCAGTGCTAGAGGCAGCGTCGGGTTGCATGAGCAGTTCTTC. Its translation: CSARGSVGLHEQFF.

The chain combines TRBV5-1 with TRBJ2-2, with 8 nucleotides matching TRBD2. The CDR3 runs 15 residues. V lost 4 bases and J lost 2; bases outside the gene matches: 4. Germline CDR1 reads SGHRS; CDR2 reads YFSETQ. CDR3 loop: CASSVSGANTGELFF. The CDR3 bases are TGCGCCAGCAGCGTTAGCGGGGCCAACACCGGGGAGCTGTTTTTT.

The chain carries TRBV27 and TRBJ2-6, with D unclear. Per the germline V gene, CDR1 is MNHEY and CDR2 is SMNVEV (reference sequence). CDR3 length: 15 residues. Trimming took off 3 bases at V and 4 bases at J, with 10 bases between the two ends. CDR3 coding DNA: TGTGCCAGCAGTTTGATGGGGTACGGGGCCAACGTCCTGACTTTC. It codes for CASSLMGYGANVLTF.

This clonotype has just a few counts. The chain recombines TRBV15 with TRBJ2-2; TRBD1 might be the D (6 bases). The V gene's germline CDR1 is LNHNV and CDR2 YYDKDF (reference sequence). V lost 5 bases and J 3 bases, leaving 16 bases between the germline ends. This CDR3 contains 16 residues. CDR3 nucleotides: TGTGCCACCAGCGCAGGGGCTCGGACGGACACCGGGGAGCTGTTTTTT. Its protein product is CATSAGARTDTGELFF.

The chain has TRBV28 and TRBJ2-1; 10 bases line up with TRBD1. V gave up 6 bases and J gave up 1 base; unmatched junction bases: 6. The length of the CDR3 is 16 residues. Germline-derived CDR1 and CDR2 are MDHEN and SYDVKM. This CDR3 reads CASSRPGQGSYNEQFF. The CDR3, as DNA: TGTGCCAGCAGCCGACCGGGACAGGGGTCCTACAATGAGCAGTTCTTC.

The V gene is TRBV10-3, the J gene TRBJ2-7; the D call may be TRBD1 or TRBD2 (6 bases each). The length of the CDR3 is 15 residues. Germline V gene sequence: CDR1 ENHRY, CDR2 SYGVKD. V lost 6 bases to trimming and J lost 6 bases, with 21 bases between them. CDR3 residues: CAIRIGLGGVTEQYF. The CDR3 DNA reads as TGTGCCATCAGGATCGGACTCGGGGGCGTTACCGAGCAGTACTTC.

This clonotype was seen at least ten times. The chain links TRBV4-3 to TRBJ2-2, with a weak D call TRBD2 (6 bases). The CDR3 consists of 14 residues. The V gene lost 4 bases and the J gene lost 1 base, with 7 bases spanning the gap. Germline-derived CDR1 and CDR2 are LGHNA and YSLEER. CDR3 residues: CASSPGLNTGELFF. The CDR3, as DNA: TGCGCCAGCAGCCCGGGACTGAACACCGGGGAGCTGTTTTTT.